This TCR beta chain derives from a study of T-cell memory formation after mild COVID-19 (dated by TCRdb to about 2021). Study-wide context: TCR sequence clusters from the two donors were largely donor specific. In a couple of donors, T-cell clones that expanded and contracted after mild COVID-19 were tracked by sequencing TCRalpha and TCRbeta repertoires over time. Two young, previously healthy adult volunteers, one female and one male, were included in the cohort.

Ficoll-Paque density gradient centrifugation was used to isolate PBMCs. The cysteine opens and the phenylalanine closes a CDR3 of 13 amino acids. The entry retains the CDR3 DNA only, 39 bases that are in frame from base 1. Trimming leaves V shorter by 4 bases and J shorter by 6 bases, with the junction holding 5 bases beyond the gene matches. For sequencing, an Illumina NovaSeq 6000 was employed. cDNA libraries for TCRalpha and TCRbeta were prepared by 5'RACE using constant-segment primers, with sample barcodes and unique molecular identifiers added. RNA was extracted from every sample with Trizol reagent. The libraries were amplified in two PCR steps, and the second step added a second sample barcode and Illumina TruSeq adapters. Sequencing of the libraries was done on an Illumina NovaSeq, producing 2 x 150 bp paired-end reads. Per the original workflow: The reads were demultiplexed and collapsed into UMI-guided consensus sequences using migec v1.2.7. Using mixcr v2.1.11, UMI consensuses were aligned to TRA and TRB V and J templates and then assembled into clonotypes. A clonotype was counted as expanded or contracted only if both edgeR and NoisET called the change significant, with noise models trained on biological replicates. For edgeR calls, a false discovery rate-adjusted p below 0.01 and a log2 fold-change threshold of 1 were applied. As an exploratory analysis of dynamics, max-normalized trajectories of the 1000 most abundant clonotypes were examined with PCA combined with hierarchical clustering. Separately sequenced CD4+ and CD8+ repertoires were used to assign the CD4 or CD8 phenotype of responding clones. TCRdb reprocessing: public reads trimmed at Q25 with fastp, clones called with MiXCR, in-frame beta chains kept. Every distinct CDR3 protein forms one entry, paired with its most common genes and DNA. TCRdb's processing, not the authors' own work, is the source of the V and J calls. The table for this sample lists about 440,000 distinct CDR3 sequences; around 19% of them were counted only once. More than 8% of the sample is held by the ten biggest clonotypes.

Overall study outcomes, separate from this receptor: Contracting CD4+ clones appeared mostly in the CM and EM memory subsets, whereas CD8+ clones were enriched in EMRA. Some responding clones were detected in pre-infection memory, which suggested that pre-existing cross-reactive memory T cells had joined the SARS-CoV-2 response. Only two mild cases were covered in the study, and larger cohorts including severe cases with pre-infection samples were considered necessary. SARS-CoV-2 specificity of the second-wave clones peaking on day 37 was not confirmed. Clones contracting from day 15 to 85 had balanced CD4/CD8 phenotypes, while a second wave expanding from day 15 to 37 was biased towards CD4+.

With respect to this clonotype: Its cognate antigen has yet to be identified. No base quality information exists; no much larger clone differs at one position.

This TCR derives from an adult woman who had mild COVID-19 (a few samples of this study predate the infection). The sample titles of this study are shuffled in the database, so cell type and time point are left out; the donor was told from shared clones. Source material: PBMCs or a T cell subset sorted from them (not recorded which). Recombination connected TRBV12-3 or TRBV12-4 to TRBJ1-1; 7 junctional bases match TRBD1. The CDR3 reads CASSSDRVSEAFF. The bases are TGTGCCAGCAGTTCTGACAGGGTTTCTGAAGCTTTCTTT.